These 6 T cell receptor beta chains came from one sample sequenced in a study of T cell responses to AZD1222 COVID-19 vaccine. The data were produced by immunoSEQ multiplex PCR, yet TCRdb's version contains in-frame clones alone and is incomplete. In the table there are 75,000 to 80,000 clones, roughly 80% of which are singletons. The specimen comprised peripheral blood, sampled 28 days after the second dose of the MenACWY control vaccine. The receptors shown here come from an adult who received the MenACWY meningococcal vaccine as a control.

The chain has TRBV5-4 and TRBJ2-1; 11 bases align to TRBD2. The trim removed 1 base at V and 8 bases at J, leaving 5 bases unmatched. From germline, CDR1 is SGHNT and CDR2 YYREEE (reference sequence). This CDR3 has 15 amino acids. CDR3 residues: CASSLTSGSLDEQFF. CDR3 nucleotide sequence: TGTGCCAGCAGCTTGACTAGCGGGAGTCTGGATGAGCAGTTCTTC. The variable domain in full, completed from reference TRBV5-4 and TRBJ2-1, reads ETGVTQSPTHLIKTRGQQVTLRCSSQSGHNTVSWYQQALGQGPQFIFQYYREEENGRGNFPPRFSGLQFPNYSSELNVNALELDDSALYLCASSLTSGSLDEQFFGPGTRLTVL.

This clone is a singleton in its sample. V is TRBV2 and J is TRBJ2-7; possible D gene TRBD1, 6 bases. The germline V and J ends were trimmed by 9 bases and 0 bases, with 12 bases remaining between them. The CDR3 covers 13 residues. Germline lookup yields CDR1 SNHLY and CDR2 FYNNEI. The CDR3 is CASRQDLSYEQYF. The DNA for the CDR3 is TGTGCCAGTAGACAGGACCTCTCCTACGAGCAGTACTTC.

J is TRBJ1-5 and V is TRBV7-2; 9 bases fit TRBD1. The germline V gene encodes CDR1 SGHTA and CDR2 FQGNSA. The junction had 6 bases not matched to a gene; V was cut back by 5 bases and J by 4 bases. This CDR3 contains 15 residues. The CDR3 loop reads CASSRQQGANQPQHF. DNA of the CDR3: TGTGCCAGCAGCCGGCAACAGGGGGCGAATCAGCCCCAGCATTTT. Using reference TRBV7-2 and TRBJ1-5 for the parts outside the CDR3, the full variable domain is GAGVSQSPSNKVTEKGKDVELRCDPISGHTALYWYRQSLGQGLEFLIYFQGNSAPDKSGLPSDRFSAERTGGSVSTLTIQRTQQEDSAVYLCASSRQQGANQPQHFGDGTRLSIL.

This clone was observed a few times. The CDR3, as DNA: TGTGCCAGCTCACCCCGGCAGAGCGGGGGAGACACCACAGATACGCAGTATTTT. Its translation is CASSPRQSGGDTTDTQYF. The chain is built from TRBV18 and TRBJ2-3; 8 positions agree with TRBD2. Germline CDR1 reads KGHSH; CDR2 reads LQKENI. The CDR3 extends over 18 amino acids. Trimming removed 3 bases from V and 2 bases from J; junction bases left unmatched: 13.

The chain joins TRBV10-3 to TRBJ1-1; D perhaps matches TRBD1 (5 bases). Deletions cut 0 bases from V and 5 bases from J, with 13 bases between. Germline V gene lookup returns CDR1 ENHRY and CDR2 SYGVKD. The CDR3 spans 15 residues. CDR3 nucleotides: TGTGCCATCAGTGAGTCTGGGGAGGGGAGTACTGAAGCTTTCTTT. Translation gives CAISESGEGSTEAFF.

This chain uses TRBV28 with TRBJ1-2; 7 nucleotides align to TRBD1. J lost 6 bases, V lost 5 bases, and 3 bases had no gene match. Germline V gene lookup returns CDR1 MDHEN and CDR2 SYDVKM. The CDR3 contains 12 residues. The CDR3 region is CASSATGNGYTF. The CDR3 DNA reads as TGTGCCAGCAGTGCGACAGGGAATGGCTACACCTTC.